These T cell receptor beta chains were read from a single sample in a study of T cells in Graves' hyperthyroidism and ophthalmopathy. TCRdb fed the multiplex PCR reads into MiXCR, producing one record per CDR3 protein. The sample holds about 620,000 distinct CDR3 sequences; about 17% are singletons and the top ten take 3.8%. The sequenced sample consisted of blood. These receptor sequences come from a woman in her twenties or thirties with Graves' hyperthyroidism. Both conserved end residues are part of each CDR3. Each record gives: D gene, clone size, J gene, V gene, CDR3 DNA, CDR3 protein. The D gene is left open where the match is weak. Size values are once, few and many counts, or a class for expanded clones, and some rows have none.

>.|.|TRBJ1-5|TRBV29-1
TGCAGCGTTACTCTCAGGGTCTTTTATAGCAATCAGCCCCAGCATTTT
CSVTLRVFYSNQPQHF
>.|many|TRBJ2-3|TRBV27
TGTGCCAGCAGTTTATATAGGGGTCGTACAGATACGCAGTATTTT
CASSLYRGRTDTQYF
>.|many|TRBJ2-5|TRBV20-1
TGCAGTGCTAGAGACCCCCGGCTAGGTCAGGAGACCCAGTACTTC
CSARDPRLGQETQYF
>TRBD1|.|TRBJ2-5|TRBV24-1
TGTGCCACCAGTGATTTAGGACAGGGGGGGGGAGAGACCCAGTACTTC
CATSDLGQGGGETQYF
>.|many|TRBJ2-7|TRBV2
TGTGCCAGCAGTGTAGCGCCGGACACGTCCTACGAGCAGTACTTC
CASSVAPDTSYEQYF
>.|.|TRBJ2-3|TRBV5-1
TGCGCCAGCAGCCCCCACTACGGCCAGGGGGGAAATACGCAGTATTTT
CASSPHYGQGGNTQYF
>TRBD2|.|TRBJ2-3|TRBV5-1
TGCGCCAGCAGCATCGGGACTAGCGGGATTCCAGATACGCAGTATTTT
CASSIGTSGIPDTQYF
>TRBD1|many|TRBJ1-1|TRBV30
TGTGCCTGGAGTGCGCAGGGGGCTTGGACTGAAGCTTTCTTT
CAWSAQGAWTEAFF
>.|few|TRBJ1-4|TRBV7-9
TGTGCCAGCAGCCCCTTAGAAGATGGACTGTTTTTT
CASSPLEDGLFF
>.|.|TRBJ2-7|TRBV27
TGTGCCAGCAGGAAAAACGAAGGCTACGAGCAGTACTTC
CASRKNEGYEQYF
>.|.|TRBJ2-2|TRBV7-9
TGTGCCAGCAGCCCAGCTTACACCGGGGAGCTGTTTTTT
CASSPAYTGELFF
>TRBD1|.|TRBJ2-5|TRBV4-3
TGCGCCAGCAGCCAGGACAGGGGGCAGGTGAAGACCCAGTACTTC
CASSQDRGQVKTQYF
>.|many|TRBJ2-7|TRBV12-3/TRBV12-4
TGTGCCAGCAGTCTGGGGCCCGGACGGGCCTACGAGCAGTACTTC
CASSLGPGRAYEQYF
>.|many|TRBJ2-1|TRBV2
TGTGCCAGCAGTGAAGATAGCGGAAGCGACAATGAGCAGTTCTTC
CASSEDSGSDNEQFF
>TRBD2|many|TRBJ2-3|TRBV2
TGTGCCAGCAGTGTTACTAGCGGGAGTGTGGTTGATACGCAGTATTTT
CASSVTSGSVVDTQYF
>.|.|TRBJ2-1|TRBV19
TGTGCCAGTAGGGATGCCGGCGATGAGCAGTTCTTC
CASRDAGDEQFF
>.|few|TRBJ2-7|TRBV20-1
TGCAGTGCTAGAGTCGGGGGAGGGGGGGACTACGAGCAGTACTTC
CSARVGGGGDYEQYF
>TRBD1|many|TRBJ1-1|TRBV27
TGTGCCAGTAAAACAGGGGGCACTGAAGCTTTCTTT
CASKTGGTEAFF
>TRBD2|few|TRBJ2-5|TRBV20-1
TGCAGTGCTAGCTTCCGGGGGGACTTC
CSASFRGDF
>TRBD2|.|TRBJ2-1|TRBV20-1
TGCAGTGCTAGCACTGGGGCTAGCGGGAGTCCCTACAATGAGCAGTTCTTC
CSASTGASGSPYNEQFF
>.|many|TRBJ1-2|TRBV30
TGTGCCTGGAGTCAGACGGCCGCGCGCTATGGCTACACCTTC
CAWSQTAARYGYTF
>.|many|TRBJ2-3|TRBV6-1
TGTGCCAGCACCCCTCCGTCGGGCCGCACAGATACGCAGTATTTT
CASTPPSGRTDTQYF
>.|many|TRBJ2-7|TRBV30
TGTGCCTCAGAACAGGGCTACGAGCAGTACTTC
CASEQGYEQYF
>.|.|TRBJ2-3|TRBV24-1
TGTGCCACCAGTAATCCGGACTTCTATACGCAGTATTTT
CATSNPDFYTQYF
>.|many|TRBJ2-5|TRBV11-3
TGTGCCAGCAGCTTAGGAATACTAGCTCGCGAGACCCAGTACTTC
CASSLGILARETQYF
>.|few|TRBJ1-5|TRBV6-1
TGTGCCAGCAGGGAATGGAGGCAGTATCAGCCCCAGCATTTT
CASREWRQYQPQHF
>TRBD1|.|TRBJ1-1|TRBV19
TGTGCCAGTAGTAGACAGGGGACCGCTGAAGCTTTCTTT
CASSRQGTAEAFF
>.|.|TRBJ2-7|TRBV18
TGTGCCAGCTCACAAAACCAGGGAATTGGTTACGAGCAGTACTTC
CASSQNQGIGYEQYF
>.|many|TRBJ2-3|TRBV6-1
TGTGCCAGCAGTCCACAGTCCTGGGGCACAGATACGCAGTATTTT
CASSPQSWGTDTQYF
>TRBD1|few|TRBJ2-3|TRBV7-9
TGTGCCAGCAGCTTAACCCCTTTTAGTCTCCGGCGGACAGGGCTTATCAGGGATACGCAGTATTTT
CASSLTPFSLRRTGLIRDTQYF
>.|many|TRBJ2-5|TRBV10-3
TGTGCCATCAGTGAGTCATGGGCCCAGTACTTC
CAISESWAQYF
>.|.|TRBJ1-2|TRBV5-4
TGTGCCAGCAGCTTGTTCGACGGGTTTGATGGCTACACCTTC
CASSLFDGFDGYTF
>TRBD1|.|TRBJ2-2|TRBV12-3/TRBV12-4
TGTGCCAGCAGTCACGGGACAGGGGGGAACACCGGGGGGCTGTTTTTT
CASSHGTGGNTGGLFF
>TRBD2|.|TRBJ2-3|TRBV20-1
TGCAGTGCTCATATCAGGACTAGCGGGAGAGGCGCAGATACGCAGTATTTT
CSAHIRTSGRGADTQYF
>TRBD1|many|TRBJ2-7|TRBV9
TGTGCCAGCAGCGTCGCCGGGACAGGGGACCACGAGCAGTACTTC
CASSVAGTGDHEQYF
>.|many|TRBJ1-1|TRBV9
TGTGCCAGCAGCGTAGGGGTTGAGAACACTGAAGCTTTCTTT
CASSVGVENTEAFF
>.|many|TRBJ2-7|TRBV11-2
TGTGCCAGCAGCTTAGACAGGGATACCTACGAGCAGTACTTC
CASSLDRDTYEQYF
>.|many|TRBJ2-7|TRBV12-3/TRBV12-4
TGTGCCAGCAGTTTAGGCGGGGTAACCTCCTACGAGCAGTACTTC
CASSLGGVTSYEQYF
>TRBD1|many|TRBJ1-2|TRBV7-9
TGTGCCAGCAGCCGGACAGGGCTCAGCTATGGCTACACCTTC
CASSRTGLSYGYTF
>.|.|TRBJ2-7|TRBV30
TGTGCCTGGAGTGTTAAGGCAGGTTGGTTGGAACAGTACTTC
CAWSVKAGWLEQYF
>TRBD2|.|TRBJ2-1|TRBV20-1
TGCAGTGCTAGTCGCGGGAGGGCCGTCAATGAGCAGTTCTTC
CSASRGRAVNEQFF
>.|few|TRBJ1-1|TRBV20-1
TGCACCATGGGCAGGGGAGGGAGTGAAGCTTTCTTT
CTMGRGGSEAFF
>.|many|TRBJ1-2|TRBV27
TGTGCCAGCAGCATACAGGGAAGCTATGGCTACACCTTC
CASSIQGSYGYTF
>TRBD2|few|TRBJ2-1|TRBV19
TGTGCCAGTAGTATGAGTTTTCGACTAGCGGGGGATGAGCAGTTCTTC
CASSMSFRLAGDEQFF
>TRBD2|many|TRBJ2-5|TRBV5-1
TGCGCCAGCAGTTTGACTAGCGGGGCACGGACCCAGTACTTC
CASSLTSGARTQYF
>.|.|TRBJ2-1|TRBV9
TGTGCCAGCAGCGTAGAGGTCAGGGGACTTAACTACAATGAGCAGTTCTTC
CASSVEVRGLNYNEQFF
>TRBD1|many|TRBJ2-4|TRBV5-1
TGCGCCAGCAGGCCTAACAGGGGCATGGACATTCAGTACTTC
CASRPNRGMDIQYF
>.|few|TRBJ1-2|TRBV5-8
TGTGCCAGCAGCATGGCAGGCCCGGCTGGCTACACCTTC
CASSMAGPAGYTF
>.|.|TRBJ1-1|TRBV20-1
TGCAGTGCTAAGGAACCCTTTCAGGAAGCTTTCTTT
CSAKEPFQEAFF
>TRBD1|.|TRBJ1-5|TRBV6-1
TGTGCCAGCAGCCGGACAGGGGAGGTGGTCAGCAATCAGCCCCAGCATTTT
CASSRTGEVVSNQPQHF
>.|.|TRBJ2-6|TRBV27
TGTGCCACCCGAGTGGGGACTGGGGCCAACGTCCTGACTTTC
CATRVGTGANVLTF
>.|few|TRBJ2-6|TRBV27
TGTGCCAGCAGTTTGGGTTTGGGGCAGGGAGTAAAGGGGGCCAACGTCCTGACTTTC
CASSLGLGQGVKGANVLTF
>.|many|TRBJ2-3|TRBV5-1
TGCGCCAGCAGCTTCCTCCAGGGGGATACGCAGTATTTT
CASSFLQGDTQYF
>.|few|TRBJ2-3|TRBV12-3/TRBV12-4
TGTGCCAGCGATGCCGCGGGACGGGGCGCTTTTGGTACGCAGTATTTT
CASDAAGRGAFGTQYF